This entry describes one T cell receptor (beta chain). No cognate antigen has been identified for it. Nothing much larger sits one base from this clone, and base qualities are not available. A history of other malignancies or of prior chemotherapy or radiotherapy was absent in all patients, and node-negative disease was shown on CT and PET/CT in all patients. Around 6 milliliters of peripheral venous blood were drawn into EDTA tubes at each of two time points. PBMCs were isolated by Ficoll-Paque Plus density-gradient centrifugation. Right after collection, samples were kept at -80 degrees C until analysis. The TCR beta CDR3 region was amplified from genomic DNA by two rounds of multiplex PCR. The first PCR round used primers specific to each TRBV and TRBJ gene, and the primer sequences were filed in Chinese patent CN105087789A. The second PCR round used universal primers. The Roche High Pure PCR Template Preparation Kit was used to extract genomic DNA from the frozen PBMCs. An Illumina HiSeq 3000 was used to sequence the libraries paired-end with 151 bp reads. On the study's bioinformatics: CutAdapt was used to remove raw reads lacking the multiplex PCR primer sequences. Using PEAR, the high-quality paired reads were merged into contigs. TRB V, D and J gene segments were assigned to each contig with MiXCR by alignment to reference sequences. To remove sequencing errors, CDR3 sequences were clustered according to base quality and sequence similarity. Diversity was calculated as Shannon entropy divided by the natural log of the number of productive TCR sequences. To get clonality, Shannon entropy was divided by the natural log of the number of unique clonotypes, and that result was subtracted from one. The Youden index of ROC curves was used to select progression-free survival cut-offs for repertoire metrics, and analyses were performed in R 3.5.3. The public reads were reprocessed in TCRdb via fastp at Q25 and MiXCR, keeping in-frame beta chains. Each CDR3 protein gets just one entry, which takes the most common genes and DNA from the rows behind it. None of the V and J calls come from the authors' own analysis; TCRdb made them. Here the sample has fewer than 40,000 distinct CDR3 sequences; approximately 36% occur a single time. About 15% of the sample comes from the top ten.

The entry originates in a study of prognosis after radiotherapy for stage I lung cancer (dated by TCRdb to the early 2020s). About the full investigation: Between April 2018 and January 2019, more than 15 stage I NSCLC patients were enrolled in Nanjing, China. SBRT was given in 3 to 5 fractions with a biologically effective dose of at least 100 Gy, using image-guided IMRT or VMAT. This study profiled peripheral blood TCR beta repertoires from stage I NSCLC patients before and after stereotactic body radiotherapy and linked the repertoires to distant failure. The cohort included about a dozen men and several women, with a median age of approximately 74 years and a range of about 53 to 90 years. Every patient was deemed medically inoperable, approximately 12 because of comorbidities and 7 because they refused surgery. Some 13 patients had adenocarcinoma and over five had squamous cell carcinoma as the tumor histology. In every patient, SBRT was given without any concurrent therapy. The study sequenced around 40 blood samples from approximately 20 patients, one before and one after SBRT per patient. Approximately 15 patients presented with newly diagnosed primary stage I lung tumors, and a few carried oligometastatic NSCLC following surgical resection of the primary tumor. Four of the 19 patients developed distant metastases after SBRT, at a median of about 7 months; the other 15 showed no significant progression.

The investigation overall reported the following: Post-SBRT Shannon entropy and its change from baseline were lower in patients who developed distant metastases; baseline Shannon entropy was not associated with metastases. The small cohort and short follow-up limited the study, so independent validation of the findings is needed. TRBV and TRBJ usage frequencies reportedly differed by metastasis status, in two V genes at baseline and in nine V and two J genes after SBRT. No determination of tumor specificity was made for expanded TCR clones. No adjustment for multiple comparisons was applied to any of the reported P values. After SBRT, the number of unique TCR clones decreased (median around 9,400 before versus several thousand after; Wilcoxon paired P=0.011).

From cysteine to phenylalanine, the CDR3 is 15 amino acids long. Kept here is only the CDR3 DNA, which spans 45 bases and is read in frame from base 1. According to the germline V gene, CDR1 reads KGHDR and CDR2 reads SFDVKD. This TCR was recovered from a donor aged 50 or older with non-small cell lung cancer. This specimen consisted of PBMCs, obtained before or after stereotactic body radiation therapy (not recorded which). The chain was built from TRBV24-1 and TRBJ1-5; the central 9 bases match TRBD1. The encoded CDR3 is CTTPRDREDNQPQHF. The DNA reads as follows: TGTACAACACCCCGGGACAGGGAAGATAATCAGCCCCAGCATTTT.